The clone carrying this TCR beta chain was picked up many times. Its antigen is currently unknown. TCRdb analysed the multiplex PCR reads with MiXCR anew, one entry per CDR3 protein. Here the sample spans 60,000 to 70,000 distinct CDR3 sequences, 45% to 65% being singletons. The data derive from a study of breast tumors, draining lymph nodes, adjacent tissues. Study results and limitations: Compared with basal-like, luminal-like tumors shared significantly more repertoire with nontumor tissue.

Germline V lookup: CDR1 MNHEY, CDR2 SMNVEV (reference sequence). This CDR3 spans 15 amino acids. V shed 3 bases and J 3 bases; nucleotides not matched to a gene: 4. The clonotype was recovered from a female donor with breast cancer. Some clones in this sample may be carry-over from other donors' samples. The sequencing input was breast tumor tissue. The rearrangement uses TRBV27 and TRBJ2-3, with 9 bases identical to TRBD1. The CDR3 DNA is TGTGCCAGCAGTTTCGGACAGGGGAAAACAGATACGCAGTATTTT. This codes for CASSFGQGKTDTQYF.